The source of this T cell receptor (beta chain) is a study of cytomegalovirus exposure and HLA in healthy donors. Study results and caveats: In a later analysis, specific HLA alleles were associated with around 17,000 TCR beta sequences at a 0.05 false discovery rate.

This clone was seen a single time. No antigen is known for it. CDR1 and CDR2 (germline): KGHSH, LQKENI. Trimming took 6 bases from V and 1 from J; bases not matched to a gene: 9. The CDR3 covers 16 residues. This PCR relied on a set of 60 Vbeta primers and 13 Jbeta primers. Clones were sequenced by immunoSEQ multiplex PCR, and TCRdb holds only the in-frame ones, with some missing. The repertoire holds 55,000 to 80,000 clones, with approximately 78% as singletons. Sequencing input: PBMCs. This TCR derives from a man aged 35-49 years in good health and CMV-seronegative. The rearrangement uses TRBV18 and TRBJ1-1; 9 positions agree with TRBD1. The DNA for the CDR3 is TGTGCCAGCTCTGACGGACGGGGACAGGGGAACACTGAAGCTTTCTTT. Its translation: CASSDGRGQGNTEAFF.